One and the same sample provided the 24 T cell receptor beta chains below, sequenced in a study of cytomegalovirus exposure and HLA in healthy donors. PCR involved 60 Vbeta and 13 Jbeta primers. Sequenced by immunoSEQ multiplex PCR; TCRdb stores in-frame clones only, minus some. The data show approximately 170,000 clones, with about three quarters seen just once and roughly 0.76% held by the top ten. The sample consisted of PBMCs. The receptors shown here come from a female donor in good health and CMV-seronegative.

The rearrangement uses TRBV11-3 and TRBJ2-2; 14 bases line up with TRBD2. V was pared by 2 bases and J by 8 bases, with 4 bases of the junction left unmatched. Germline V gives CDR1 SGHNT, CDR2 YENEEA. The CDR3 consists of 16 residues. The CDR3 region is CASSLIGLAGGGELFF. As DNA, the CDR3 is TGTGCCAGCAGCTTAATAGGACTAGCGGGAGGAGGGGAGCTGTTTTTT.

This clone occurred once. The genes are TRBV18 and TRBJ2-7; no definite D call. Germline CDR1 reads KGHSH; CDR2 reads LQKENI. V was shortened by 2 bases and J by 3 bases, with 11 bases between the two germline ends. The CDR3 contains 14 residues. CDR3 DNA sequence: TGTGCCAGCTCACCAACGGGTATGGGCTACGAGCAGTACTTC. Its protein is CASSPTGMGYEQYF.

This clone was counted between two and nine times. This chain's CDR3 is CASRRGTRDEKLFF. Written as DNA, the CDR3 is TGTGCCAGCAGGAGGGGGACAAGGGATGAAAAACTGTTTTTT. The chain joins TRBV6-1 to TRBJ1-4, with TRBD1 as a possible D gene (6 bases). Germline loops: CDR1 MNHNS, CDR2 SASEGT. Trimming cost V 6 bases and J 6 bases, with 14 bases left between them. The CDR3 is made up of 14 amino acids.

The chain joins TRBV5-6 to TRBJ2-4; D is possibly TRBD1 (5 bases). Germline loops: CDR1 SGHDT, CDR2 YYEEEE. V gave up 4 bases and J gave up 0 bases, with 11 bases separating them. The CDR3 runs 15 residues. The CDR3 reads CASSTYRLAKNIQYF. CDR3 DNA: TGTGCCAGCAGCACGTACAGGTTAGCCAAAAACATTCAGTACTTC.

The gene calls are TRBV4-1 and TRBJ2-3; 10 bases align to TRBD2. The germline V gene encodes CDR1 MGHRA and CDR2 YSYEKL. Trimming removed 2 bases from V and 3 bases from J; junction bases left unmatched: 8. The CDR3 extends over 17 amino acids. Written as DNA, the CDR3 is TGCGCCAGCAGCCAAAGGCCAGCGGGGGGGAGGACAGATACGCAGTATTTT. Translating gives CASSQRPAGGRTDTQYF.

CDR3 sequence reads: CASRSGQGDTNYGYTF. The DNA for the CDR3 is TGTGCCAGTAGGTCGGGACAGGGCGATACTAACTATGGCTACACCTTC. This chain connects TRBV19 to TRBJ1-2; TRBD1 matches at 9 bases. Germline trimming cut 6 bases from V and 0 bases from J; bases unmatched to any gene: 8. The CDR3 has 16 residues. Germline loops: CDR1 LNHDA, CDR2 SQIVND (reference sequence). The full variable domain, its missing parts supplied by reference TRBV19 and TRBJ1-2, is DGGITQSPKYLFRKEGQNVTLSCEQNLNHDAMYWYRQDPGQGLRLIYYSQIVNDFQKGDIAEGYSVSREKKESFPLTVTSAQKNPTAFYLCASRSGQGDTNYGYTFGSGTRLTVV.

The CDR3 reads CASGRAGTGQHQPQHF. CDR3 coding DNA: TGTGCCAGCGGACGCGCCGGAACAGGGCAGCATCAGCCCCAGCATTTT. The rearrangement links TRBV27 to TRBJ1-5; perhaps TRBD1 as D (6 bases). Between the trimmed V and J ends, which lost 8 bases and 5 bases, there was a span of 22 bases. Germline loops: CDR1 MNHEY, CDR2 SMNVEV (reference sequence). CDR3 length: 16 amino acids.

The chain couples TRBV19 to TRBJ2-1; 8 bases agree with TRBD2. The V gene's germline CDR1 is LNHDA and CDR2 SQIVND (reference sequence). V was clipped by 6 bases and J by 4 bases; unmatched bases: 5. The CDR3 is 14 residues long. In nucleotides, the CDR3 is TGTGCCAGTAGAGGGGTAGCGGGGTACAATGAGCAGTTCTTC. Encoded protein: CASRGVAGYNEQFF.

The chain couples TRBV28 to TRBJ1-1; 7 nucleotides agree with TRBD1. V was pared by 4 bases and J by 12 bases, with 8 bases of the junction left unmatched. The length of the CDR3 is 12 residues. CDR1 is MDHEN and CDR2 is SYDVKM in the germline V gene. CDR3: CASSYLDRRTFF. The CDR3 nucleotides read TGTGCCAGCAGTTACCTGGACAGGAGAACTTTCTTT. The entire variable domain, with the rest obtained from reference TRBV28 and TRBJ1-1, is as follows: DVKVTQSSRYLVKRTGEKVFLECVQDMDHENMFWYRQDPGLGLRLIYFSYDVKMKEKGDIPEGYSVSREKKERFSLILESASTNQTSMYLCASSYLDRRTFFGQGTRLTVV.

The chain couples TRBV15 to TRBJ2-2, with no clear D. The CDR3 is 16 amino acids. With 3 bases removed from V and 7 bases from J, the gap between germline ends came to 18 bases. CDR1 and CDR2 (germline): LNHNV, YYDKDF (reference sequence). The CDR3 sequence: CATSRPLAVRNGELFF. The CDR3 region has the DNA TGTGCCACCAGCAGGCCGCTGGCAGTACGTAACGGGGAGCTGTTTTTT.

This rearrangement joins TRBV14 to TRBJ2-1; no reliable D call. CDR1 and CDR2 (germline): SGHDN, FVKESK. The CDR3 totals 13 residues. The V gene lost 0 bases and the J gene lost 9 bases, with 9 bases spanning the gap. DNA for the CDR3: TGTGCCAGCAGCCAAGATCGCTCAGGTGAGCAGTTCTTC. Its protein is CASSQDRSGEQFF.

Remarks on this clone: One end of the junction fails to match germline, which may point to a read error. The V and J genes are TRBV5-5 and TRBJ2-5; 9 bases map to TRBD2. The CDR3 extends over 18 amino acids. Germline V lookup: CDR1 SGHKS, CDR2 YYEKEE (reference sequence). The CDR3 nucleotides read TGTGCCAGCAACTTGGGGGGTCGTGCGGGAGGGGCCCTGAAGACCCAGTACTTC. The encoded protein is CASNLGGRAGGALKTQYF. Filled out from reference TRBV5-5 and TRBJ2-5, the complete variable domain reads DAGVTQSPTHLIKTRGQQVTLRCSPISGHKSVSWYQQVLGQGPQFIFQYYEKEERGRGNFPDRFSARQFPNYSSELNVNALLLGDSALYLCASNLGGRAGGALKTQYFGPGTRLLVL.

This clone was detected a few times. The J gene is TRBJ2-1, the V gene TRBV18; no reliable D call. Germline values: CDR1 KGHSH, CDR2 LQKENI. The CDR3 has 15 amino acids. The V end was cut by 1 base, the J end by 6 bases, with 13 bases between. The CDR3 DNA follows: TGTGCCAGCTCACCACTGGTTGGGCAGGCCAATGAGCAGTTCTTC. This translates into CASSPLVGQANEQFF.

The chain employs TRBV27 and TRBJ2-7, with 10 nucleotides matching TRBD2. Trimming took 1 base from V and 0 from J; bases not matched to a gene: 3. This CDR3 region has 16 residues. From germline, CDR1 is MNHEY and CDR2 SMNVEV (reference sequence). The CDR3 DNA follows: TGTGCCAGCAGTTTATTGGCTAGCGGGAGCTCCTACGAGCAGTACTTC. Translation: CASSLLASGSSYEQYF.

V usage is TRBV7-2 and J usage is TRBJ2-7; 12 positions agree with TRBD2. The V gene end was trimmed by 3 bases and the J gene end by 2 bases; junction bases not matched to a gene: 5. Germline loops: CDR1 SGHTA, CDR2 FQGNSA. The CDR3 covers 16 residues. CDR3 nucleotide sequence: TGTGCCAGCAGCTTCACTAGCGGGGGGTCCGCCTACGAGCAGTACTTC. Translation: CASSFTSGGSAYEQYF.

This chain connects TRBV9 to TRBJ1-1, with D possibly matching TRBD1 (5 bases). V was trimmed by 5 bases and J by 3 bases, leaving 11 bases between them. From germline, CDR1 is SGDLS and CDR2 YYNGEE. The CDR3 runs 13 residues. DNA of the CDR3: TGTGCCAGCAGAGCCCAACAGGACACTGAAGCTTTCTTT. Translated: CASRAQQDTEAFF.

The chain combines TRBV7-2 with TRBJ1-4; D unresolved. Trimming cost V 4 bases and J 0 bases, with 9 bases left between them. Germline values: CDR1 SGHTA, CDR2 FQGNSA. This CDR3 is 15 amino acids long. The CDR3 bases are TGTGCCAGCAGCTCTTACACAGCAACTAATGAAAAACTGTTTTTT. Protein product: CASSSYTATNEKLFF.

The chain employs TRBV7-8 and TRBJ1-6, with TRBD1 identical over 8 bases. The CDR3 is made up of 18 amino acids. The germline V gene encodes CDR1 SGHVS and CDR2 FQNEAQ. V shed 4 bases and J 10 bases; nucleotides not matched to a gene: 18. The CDR3 coding sequence is TGTGCCAGCAGCTCTAGTAAGGCATTCGGACAGGGAGGATCACCCCTCCACTTT. Protein: CASSSSKAFGQGGSPLHF.

The chain combines TRBV5-5 with TRBJ2-4; TRBD1 matches at 11 bases. Germline V gives CDR1 SGHKS, CDR2 YYEKEE (reference sequence). The CDR3 spans 20 residues. With V trimmed by 2 bases and J by 7 bases, 20 bases remained unmatched. The CDR3 loop is CASSFLAGQGAGRGANIQYF. In DNA, the CDR3 is TGTGCCAGCAGCTTCTTAGCAGGACAGGGGGCTGGAAGGGGGGCGAACATTCAGTACTTC.

The sample holds one count of this clone. The chain is built from TRBV5-1 and TRBJ2-3; 9 nucleotides line up with TRBD2. Germline V gives CDR1 SGHRS, CDR2 YFSETQ. The ends lost 3 bases at V and 2 bases at J; junction bases unmatched: 7. The CDR3 has 16 amino acids. CDR3 coding DNA: TGCGCCAGCAGCTACAAGACTAGCGGTATCACAGATACGCAGTATTTT. This gives the protein CASSYKTSGITDTQYF.

The chain is built from TRBV7-2 and TRBJ2-1; 12 bases are a match to TRBD2. Germline CDR1 reads SGHTA; CDR2 reads FQGNSA. The CDR3 length is 17 residues. Germline trimming cut 5 bases from V and 9 bases from J; bases unmatched to any gene: 14. The CDR3 spells CASSLRLAGEGVGEQFF. The CDR3 DNA sequence: TGTGCCAGCAGCCTCCGACTAGCGGGAGAGGGGGTGGGTGAGCAGTTCTTC. The variable domain in full, with the rest retrieved from reference TRBV7-2 and TRBJ2-1, is GAGVSQSPSNKVTEKGKDVELRCDPISGHTALYWYRQSLGQGLEFLIYFQGNSAPDKSGLPSDRFSAERTGGSVSTLTIQRTQQEDSAVYLCASSLRLAGEGVGEQFFGPGTRLTVL.

J is TRBJ2-1 and V is TRBV7-3; 10 bases are a match to TRBD1. The CDR3 has 13 residues. The V and J ends lost 8 bases and 3 bases, in that order; junction bases with no gene match: 1. Germline V gene lookup returns CDR1 SGHTA and CDR2 FQGTGA. The CDR3 sequence: CASGTGVYNEQFF. CDR3 DNA sequence: TGTGCCAGCGGGACAGGGGTCTACAATGAGCAGTTCTTC.

V gene TRBV19 combines with J gene TRBJ2-1; D is possibly TRBD2 (6 bases). Germline V gives CDR1 LNHDA, CDR2 SQIVND (reference sequence). Trimming removed 3 bases at V and 0 bases at J, with 12 bases between. The CDR3 sequence is 16 residues long. The CDR3 coding sequence is TGTGCCAGTAGTATTAGGGGCGGGGCCTCCTACAATGAGCAGTTCTTC. Its translation is CASSIRGGASYNEQFF.

The chain recombines TRBV27 with TRBJ2-1; 12 bases are shared with TRBD2. The length of the CDR3 is 15 residues. Germline CDR1 reads MNHEY; CDR2 reads SMNVEV (reference sequence). With 5 bases clipped from V and 7 bases from J, the junction kept 6 bases outside the gene matches. This chain's CDR3 is CASSPGLAGRNEQFF. DNA of the CDR3: TGTGCCAGCAGTCCCGGACTAGCGGGGCGGAATGAGCAGTTCTTC.